Listed below are T cell receptor beta chains from one sample, sequenced in a study of blood T cell repertoires in COVID-19. Assay used: immunoSEQ multiplex PCR; TCRdb lists only in-frame clones, some missing. The sample holds about 200,000 clones; 89% are singletons and the top ten take less than 7.5%. The sample consisted of peripheral blood. The origin of the receptors is a man aged 55 to 70 who had recovered from COVID-19. The conserved cysteine and the conserved F or W are not part of the CDR3 here. The order of the fields is CDR3 length, V gene, CDR3 protein.

12	TRBV18	ASSLDRGNSPLH
15	TRBV2	ASSDSLGPGDPDTQY
12	TRBV10-3	AISDSTSRHEQF
13	TRBV7-3	ASSPRTGANTEAF
11	TRBV6-6	AIFDRGSDGYT
12	TRBV6-2/TRBV6-3	ASSPGVRNQPQH
14	TRBV6-4	ASSPYSGGGTDTQY
13	TRBV10-3	AISQGYLGANVLT
15	TRBV9	ASSVDRGRGNTGELF
12	TRBV2	ASSEGGANEKLF
11	TRBV29-1	SAHEGTTYEQY
17	TRBV27	ASSSTGLAGGPAFYEQY
12	TRBV25-1	ASREDRANYGYT
14	TRBV7-2	ASSFVEQRFKDTQY
11	TRBV30	AWRIRGQGELF
13	TRBV5-4	ASSETSGTPNEQF
12	TRBV5-1	ASSLEGGNTEAF
13	TRBV5-1	ASRTEGVSSYEQY
13	TRBV5-1	ASSLGDRDGTEAF
14	TRBV6-2/TRBV6-3	ASSLTSGGATDTQY
12	TRBV7-3	ASRKRQGGNEQF
12	TRBV28	ASSRTSGLKTQY
13	TRBV7-2	ASSSSMSSYNEQF
13	TRBV19	ASSGTAGRNYGYT
13	TRBV29-1	SVIAPLARTDTQY
14	TRBV19	ASRRSGGTNTGELF
10	TRBV5-1	ASSSDREKLF
12	TRBV29-1	SVTRGQRSYEQY
15	TRBV7-6	ASSLGVREGRYNEQF
8	TRBV20-1	SARGGEQF
11	TRBV27	ASSHGKSYEQY